These 25 T cell receptor beta chains share one sample of origin, sequenced in a study of T cells in Graves' hyperthyroidism and ophthalmopathy. TCR beta CDR3 region amplification was performed from RNA transcripts. When the TCR CDR3 underwent first-round RT-PCR, the HTBI primer set was used. Each CDR3 protein gets one entry after TCRdb re-called the multiplex PCR reads with MiXCR. The sample records approximately 40,000 distinct CDR3 sequences, approximately 52% being singletons. Sequencing input: blood. These receptors all stem from a man between 35 and 55 years old with Graves' ophthalmopathy.

In its sample, this clonotype was seen many times. The gene calls are TRBV6-2 or TRBV6-3 and TRBJ2-1; 9 positions match TRBD2. CDR1 and CDR2 from the germline V gene are MNHEY and SVGEGT. The CDR3 is 15 residues long. V dropped 4 bases and J dropped 9; count of bases not matched to a gene: 10. As DNA, the CDR3 is TGTGCCAGCAGTTCGGCGGGGGGGCCCGTTCGTGAGCAGTTCTTC. The encoded protein is CASSSAGGPVREQFF.

There are many counts of this clonotype. The CDR3 loop reads CSAPGHTSTDTQYF. In DNA, the CDR3 is TGCAGTGCTCCAGGACATACAAGCACAGATACGCAGTATTTT. The chain carries TRBV20-1 and TRBJ2-3; D might be TRBD1 (5 bases). Germline V gene data show CDR1 as DFQATT and CDR2 as SNEGSKA (reference sequence). V lost 5 bases and J 0 bases, leaving 12 bases between the germline ends. CDR3 length equals 14 residues.

The chain recombines TRBV9 with TRBJ1-2; D not resolved. The germline V gene has CDR1 SGDLS and CDR2 YYNGEE. There are 14 residues in the CDR3. V lost 4 bases and J lost 7, with 17 bases in between. The CDR3 nucleotides are TGTGCCAGCAGCCCCACGACCCAAGGTTTTGGCTACACCTTC. Its protein product is CASSPTTQGFGYTF.

In its sample, this clonotype was seen many times. The J gene is TRBJ2-3, the V gene TRBV5-4; TRBD2 might be the D (6 bases). The V end was cut by 4 bases, the J end by 0 bases, with 9 bases between. The CDR3 covers 14 residues. From germline, CDR1 is SGHNT and CDR2 YYREEE (reference sequence). Here the CDR3 DNA reads TGTGCCAGCAGCGCGGGACTCAGCACAGATACGCAGTATTTT. Translation: CASSAGLSTDTQYF. The complete variable domain, with remaining parts taken from reference TRBV5-4 and TRBJ2-3, reads ETGVTQSPTHLIKTRGQQVTLRCSSQSGHNTVSWYQQALGQGPQFIFQYYREEENGRGNFPPRFSGLQFPNYSSELNVNALELDDSALYLCASSAGLSTDTQYFGPGTRLTVL.

There are many counts of this clonotype. J is TRBJ2-3 and V is TRBV5-1; 12 bases fit TRBD2. Germline trimming cut 4 bases from V and 4 bases from J; bases unmatched to any gene: 4. Germline V gives CDR1 SGHRS, CDR2 YFSETQ. This CDR3 region has 15 residues. CDR3 amino acids: CASSPGTSGPDTQYF. DNA for the CDR3: TGCGCCAGCAGCCCCGGGACTAGCGGGCCAGATACGCAGTATTTT.

The chain joins TRBV24-1 to TRBJ2-2; 14 bases are a match to TRBD2. The CDR3 runs to 16 residues. From germline, CDR1 is KGHDR and CDR2 SFDVKD. V was clipped by 3 bases and J by 5 bases; unmatched bases: 1. In DNA form, the CDR3 reads TGTGCCACCAGTGATCGGACTAGCGGGAGGACCGGGGAGCTGTTTTTT. Translation gives CATSDRTSGRTGELFF.

This clonotype was observed a handful of times. At one boundary the junction diverges from the germline segment, which might be a read error. The DNA of the CDR3 is TGTGCCAGCACGGGGGTCCGGGGACGGGACTACAATGAGCGGTTCTTC. It translates to CASTGVRGRDYNERFF. J is TRBJ2-1 and V is TRBV7-9; 7 bases map to TRBD2. The length of the CDR3 is 16 residues. Germline V gene lookup returns CDR1 SEHNR and CDR2 FQNEAQ (reference sequence).

This clonotype has a count of ten or more. The rearrangement uses TRBV7-9 and TRBJ2-1, with 11 bases matching TRBD1. Per germline, CDR1 SEHNR and CDR2 FQNEAQ (reference sequence). Trimming at V came to 6 bases and at J to 8 bases, leaving 12 bases not matched to a gene. The CDR3 spans 16 residues. The CDR3 nucleotides are TGTGCCAGCAGTCTACGTGGGGACAGGGGGTTTGATGAGCAGTTCTTC. Protein sequence: CASSLRGDRGFDEQFF. The full variable domain, completed using reference TRBV7-9 and TRBJ2-1, is DTGVSQNPRHKITKRGQNVTFRCDPISEHNRLYWYRQTLGQGPEFLTYFQNEAQLEKSRLLSDRFSAERPKGSFSTLEIQRTEQGDSAMYLCASSLRGDRGFDEQFFGPGTRLTVL.

Relative to its sample, this clonotype is medium-sized. This sequence joins TRBV24-1 and TRBJ2-1; perhaps D is TRBD1 or TRBD2 (5 bases each). This CDR3 region has 18 residues. Germline assignment: CDR1 KGHDR and CDR2 SFDVKD. Trimming stripped 4 bases from V and 5 bases from J, with 23 bases between. The CDR3, as DNA: TGTGCCACCAGTGACACAACCGGCGAGGGACGGGGTAACAATGAGCAGTTCTTC. It translates to CATSDTTGEGRGNNEQFF.

This sequence joins TRBV5-5 and TRBJ1-2; the match to TRBD1 covers 7 bases. V was clipped by 4 bases and J by 12 bases; unmatched bases: 12. Germline V gene sequence: CDR1 SGHKS, CDR2 YYEKEE (reference sequence). The CDR3 is 13 amino acids. The CDR3 loop is CASSPWDSSGNTF. The CDR3 DNA sequence: TGTGCCAGCAGCCCTTGGGACAGCTCTGGAAACACCTTC.

The chain employs TRBV29-1 and TRBJ2-7, with 11 bases matching TRBD2. V lost 5 bases, J lost 7 bases, and 22 bases stayed unmatched. The CDR3 runs to 18 residues. The germline V gene encodes CDR1 SQVTM and CDR2 ANQGSEA. The CDR3 reads CSVRVPLAGVSLAYEQYF. As DNA, the CDR3 is TGCAGCGTTAGGGTACCACTAGCGGGAGTTTCCTTGGCTTATGAGCAGTACTTC.

This clonotype was counted many times. The V gene is TRBV19, the J gene TRBJ1-5, with D maybe TRBD1 (6 bases). The CDR3 extends over 14 amino acids. Germline V gene data show CDR1 as LNHDA and CDR2 as SQIVND (reference sequence). Trimming removed 10 bases from V and 4 bases from J, with 17 bases in between. The CDR3 sequence is CATSPTGPNQPQHF. The CDR3 DNA follows: TGTGCCACCTCGCCAACAGGGCCGAATCAGCCCCAGCATTTT.

The chain links TRBV10-2 to TRBJ2-2; tentatively, D is TRBD2 (6 bases). V lost 8 bases and J lost 1, with 17 bases in between. The CDR3 is made up of 16 amino acids. Germline lookup yields CDR1 WSHSY and CDR2 SAAADI. The CDR3 nucleotides read TGCGCCAGCGGCCGAAGGGGTAGCGGGAACACCGGGGAGCTGTTTTTT. It specifies CASGRRGSGNTGELFF.

This clonotype was detected many times. The chain employs TRBV6-2 or TRBV6-3 and TRBJ2-2; tentative D call: TRBD2 (5 bases). This CDR3 has 17 amino acids. The germline gives CDR1 MNHEY, CDR2 SVGEGT. V dropped 5 bases and J dropped 0 bases, with 16 bases sitting between them. The CDR3 loop reads CASSPWRTPANTGELFF. The CDR3 bases are TGTGCCAGCAGTCCCTGGAGGACCCCCGCGAACACCGGGGAGCTGTTTTTT.

At least ten counts were recorded for this clonotype. This chain joins TRBV9 and TRBJ1-2; D remains unclear. With 0 bases removed from V and 2 bases from J, the gap between germline ends came to 11 bases. This CDR3 is built from 15 residues. Per the germline V gene, CDR1 is SGDLS and CDR2 is YYNGEE. The CDR3 here is CASSVGRAGNYGYTF. CDR3 sequence (DNA): TGTGCCAGCAGCGTAGGAAGGGCGGGGAACTATGGCTACACCTTC.

This sequence joins TRBV20-1 and TRBJ2-5; D is unresolved. Germline V gives CDR1 DFQATT, CDR2 SNEGSKA (reference sequence). V was pared by 5 bases and J by 10 bases, with 17 bases between. This CDR3 has 12 residues. The chain's CDR3 is CSAARPGWSQYF. CDR3 sequence (DNA): TGCAGTGCTGCACGCCCTGGGTGGAGCCAGTACTTC.

As regards this clonotype: In this CDR3 the conserved last residue, phenylalanine or tryptophan, is missing, so a read error is likely. The chain uses TRBV9 and TRBJ1-1; D is uncertain. The CDR3 loop spans 14 amino acids. V dropped 3 bases and J dropped 1 base, with 10 bases sitting between them. The germline V gene has CDR1 SGDLS and CDR2 YYNGEE. The CDR3 DNA follows: TGTGCCAGCAGCGCCGGCCGGACGAACACTGAAGCTTTCATT. Its translation: CASSAGRTNTEAFI.

This clonotype has at least ten counts. The chain is built from TRBV6-4 and TRBJ1-5, with D unresolved. V was pared by 6 bases and J by 3 bases, with 12 bases between. The germline V gene has CDR1 MRHNA and CDR2 SNTAGT. The CDR3 length is 14 residues. CDR3 region: CASRHRGVNQPQHF. CDR3 coding DNA: TGTGCCAGCAGACACCGGGGTGTCAATCAGCCCCAGCATTTT.

The table lists this clonotype with a count of one. No conserved phenylalanine or tryptophan is present at the end of the CDR3, so a read error is the likely explanation. No DNA is shown, since the ends of the CDR3 on it are uncertain; the CDR3 is the one TCRdb lists. Here the CDR3 reads CASSDGRVVCDTPTMSSC. The V call is TRBV10-1, the J call TRBJ2-1. The CDR3 contains 18 residues when both ends are counted. The germline gives CDR1 WNHNN, CDR2 SYGVQD (reference sequence).

V and J are TRBV2 and TRBJ1-2, with TRBD1 as a possible D gene (6 bases). V lost 7 bases to trimming and J lost 4 bases, with 10 bases between them. The length of the CDR3 is 12 residues. Looked up from germline, CDR1 is SNHLY and CDR2 is FYNNEI. Written as DNA, the CDR3 is TGTGCCAGCAAGGGACACACCTATGGCTACACCTTC. Translating it yields CASKGHTYGYTF.

A word on this clonotype: An end of the junction differs from the germline gene, which may be a read error. This chain joins TRBV27 and TRBJ2-7; D ambiguous. Germline CDR1 is MNHEY and CDR2 is SMNVEV (reference sequence). The CDR3 covers 12 residues. The CDR3 DNA follows: TGTGCCAGCGGGTCACGGCCCTACGAGCAGTGCTTC. Translated, it gives CASGSRPYEQCF.

As to this clonotype: The conserved phenylalanine or tryptophan is not found at the CDR3 terminus, so this likely reflects a read error. The chain uses TRBV24-1 and TRBJ2-3, with D maybe TRBD1 (5 bases). The CDR3 runs to 16 residues. From germline, CDR1 is KGHDR and CDR2 SFDVKD. CDR3 in amino acids: CAASGVQKGVADTQYS. For the CDR3, the DNA is TGTGCCGCCAGTGGTGTCCAGAAAGGGGTCGCAGATACGCAGTATTCT.

This clonotype was seen ten or more times. The J gene is TRBJ1-1, the V gene TRBV19; D is uncertain. The CDR3 contains 13 residues. The germline V gene has CDR1 LNHDA and CDR2 SQIVND (reference sequence). Trimming took off 3 bases at V and 1 base at J, with 6 bases between the two ends. The DNA for the CDR3 is TGTGCCAGTAGTATCATCCAGAACACTGAAGCTTTCTTT. Amino acid sequence: CASSIIQNTEAFF.

This clonotype was recorded many times. The CDR3 bases are TGTGCCAGCAGAGCTTTAGCGGGGGGTGGTGATACGCAGTATTTT. Translating it yields CASRALAGGGDTQYF. The gene calls are TRBV6-1 and TRBJ2-3; 10 bases are shared with TRBD2. Per germline, CDR1 MNHNS and CDR2 SASEGT. The CDR3 length is 15 residues. V lost 6 bases and J lost 6; bases outside the gene matches: 9.

This clonotype was picked up many times. The V gene is TRBV19, the J gene TRBJ1-1; 9 positions agree with TRBD1. The length of the CDR3 is 15 residues. Germline V gene lookup returns CDR1 LNHDA and CDR2 SQIVND (reference sequence). The ends lost 3 bases at V and 7 bases at J; junction bases unmatched: 9. This CDR3 is CASSITGTGTYEAFF. CDR3 sequence (DNA): TGTGCCAGTAGTATCACCGGGACAGGGACCTATGAAGCTTTCTTT.